This T cell receptor beta chain came from a study of blood T cell repertoires in COVID-19. Whole-study context: The United States, Italy and Spain provided the acute and convalescent COVID-19 samples. The cDNA or gDNA used as material had been derived from T cells, B-cell-depleted T cells, or PBMCs.

Patients from Seattle were sampled longitudinally, starting during active infection. Original handling: Amplified reference gene primers provided the basis for estimating nucleated cell counts. Profiling relied on immunoSEQ multiplex PCR, and the TCRdb table lists in-frame clones only, not all of them. That table gives V, J and clone size, and the DNA gave D and trimming. This table holds approximately 150,000 clones, approximately 84% found once. Trimming took 4 bases from V and 4 from J; bases not matched to a gene: 7. CDR3 size: 14 residues. In germline, CDR1 is SGHRS, CDR2 YFSETQ. The sequence was obtained from a woman older than 75 with COVID-19, enrolled during active disease. The chain uses TRBV5-1 and TRBJ1-1; 7 bases fit TRBD1. The sequenced material came from peripheral blood. CDR3 sequence reads: CASSPQGVGTEAFF. The CDR3 nucleotides read TGCGCCAGCAGCCCGCAGGGGGTAGGCACTGAAGCTTTCTTT.